Below, 2 T cell receptor beta chains from the same sample are listed, as sequenced in a study of cytomegalovirus exposure and HLA in healthy donors. PCR involved 60 Vbeta and 13 Jbeta primers. This table comes from immunoSEQ multiplex PCR, and its TCRdb copy is limited to in-frame clones, with some not included. The profile shows roughly 150,000 clones, 70% of them singletons. The sample taken for sequencing was PBMCs. These receptors all come from a man in his late teens or twenties in good health and CMV-seropositive.

V usage is TRBV7-2 and J usage is TRBJ2-3; TRBD1 matches 9 bases. The V gene's germline CDR1 is SGHTA and CDR2 FQGNSA. This CDR3 has 14 amino acids. V was clipped by 4 bases and J by 5 bases; unmatched bases: 4. The CDR3 bases are TGTGCCAGCAGCTCGAAGACAGGGGGAGATACGCAGTATTTT. This codes for CASSSKTGGDTQYF.

This clone was recorded a few times. The chain has TRBV5-6 and TRBJ2-7; TRBD2 might be the D (6 bases). Germline CDR1 SGHDT, CDR2 YYEEEE. V was pared by 0 bases and J by 5 bases, with 12 bases between. The CDR3 runs 14 residues. The CDR3 reads CASSLGGVLHEQYV. As DNA, the CDR3 is TGTGCCAGCAGCTTGGGGGGGGTTCTCCACGAGCAGTACGTC.